This entry features one TCR beta chain sequence. The data stem from a study of blood T cell repertoires in COVID-19. Turning to the study itself: Sites in the United States, Italy and Spain provided acute and convalescent COVID-19 samples. The cDNA or gDNA used as material had been derived from T cells, B-cell-depleted T cells, or PBMCs.

Under the authors' procedure: Researchers report that nucleated cell counts were estimated from reference gene primer amplification. Assay: immunoSEQ multiplex PCR; the TCRdb copy retains only in-frame clones and omits some. D and trimming come from the DNA, and the V and J calls and clone size come from that table. The repertoire consists of a few hundred thousand clones, with around 90% occurring once and the leading ten covering approximately 8.5%. The CDR3 runs 12 residues. The ends were cut back, 9 bases at V and 2 bases at J, with 10 bases in the middle. The germline V gene encodes CDR1 WNHNN and CDR2 SYGVQD (reference sequence).

The gene calls are TRBV10-1 and TRBJ1-1; perhaps TRBD1 as D (6 bases). Sequenced material: peripheral blood. This sequence was found in a man aged 18 to 29 with active or convalescent COVID-19. This CDR3 reads CARKGQNTEAFF. CDR3 DNA: TGCGCCAGGAAGGGACAAAACACTGAAGCTTTCTTT.